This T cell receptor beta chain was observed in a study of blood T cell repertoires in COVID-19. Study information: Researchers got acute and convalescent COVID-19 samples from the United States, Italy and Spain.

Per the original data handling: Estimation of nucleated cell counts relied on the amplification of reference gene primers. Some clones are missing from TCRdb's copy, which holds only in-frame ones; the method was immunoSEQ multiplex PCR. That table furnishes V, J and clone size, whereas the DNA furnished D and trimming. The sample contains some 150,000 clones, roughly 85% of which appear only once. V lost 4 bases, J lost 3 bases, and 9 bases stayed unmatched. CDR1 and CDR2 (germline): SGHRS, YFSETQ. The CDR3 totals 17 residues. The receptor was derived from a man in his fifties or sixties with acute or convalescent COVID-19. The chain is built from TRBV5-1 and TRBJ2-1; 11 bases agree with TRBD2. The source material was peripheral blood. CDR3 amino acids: CASSPLAGAIDYNEQFF. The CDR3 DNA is TGCGCCAGCAGCCCACTAGCGGGAGCGATTGACTACAATGAGCAGTTCTTC.